This T cell receptor (beta chain) emerged from a study of blood T cell repertoires in COVID-19. The overall study: Acute-phase and convalescent COVID-19 samples originated in the United States, Italy and Spain. From T cells, B-cell-depleted T cells, or PBMCs came the material, which was cDNA or gDNA.

V was cut by 5 bases and J by 5 bases, with 9 bases left in between. This CDR3 has 13 amino acids. Generated by immunoSEQ multiplex PCR, the TCRdb table keeps only in-frame clones and is missing some. The sample contains over 120,000 clones, about 76% of which appear only once. Patients from Seattle were sampled longitudinally, starting during active infection. Sequencing was performed on peripheral blood. V gene TRBV12-3 or TRBV12-4 combines with J gene TRBJ2-2, with D perhaps TRBD1 (5 bases). The clonotype was recovered from a woman in her 70s with COVID-19, enrolled during active disease. In nucleotides, the CDR3 is TGTGCCAGCAGTCGCAGGGTAACCGGGGAGCTGTTTTTT. Residues: CASSRRVTGELFF.